Reported below is one TCR beta chain. The CDR3 is 17 residues long. The germline gives CDR1 SGHRS, CDR2 YFSETQ. V lost 4 bases to trimming and J lost 2 bases, with 20 bases between them. The data derive from a study of shared clonotypes between healthy human individuals. In the source study's methods: ImmunoSEQ only sent back junction sequences with no quality scores, so filtering was done differently. Clones were read by immunoSEQ multiplex PCR, and TCRdb kept only the in-frame ones, dropping some. The V and J calls and clone size come from that table; D and trimming were worked out from the DNA. The sample carries some 1.1 million clones, approximately 80% recorded once. Each donor was a Caucasian adult residing in Nashville, Tennessee.

The receptor was isolated from a man aged 18 to 35 in good health. Some clones in this sample may be carry-over from other donors' samples. Sequenced: memory CD4+ T cells from PBMCs. The subset was: CD45RA-negative fraction. The V call is TRBV5-1, the J call TRBJ2-3; tentative D call: TRBD1 (5 bases). The CDR3 loop reads CASSGPRTTTYTDTQYF. For the CDR3, the DNA is TGCGCCAGCAGCGGCCCTAGGACAACTACGTACACAGATACGCAGTATTTT.